Following are 5 T cell receptor beta chains from one sample sequenced in a study of CD8+CD57+ T cells in acquired aplastic anemia. According to the study, genomic DNA was the template for TCR beta VDJ and CDR3 profiling. TCRdb itself ran the reads through MiXCR, one entry per CDR3 protein. The sample consists of roughly 290,000 distinct CDR3 sequences, 50% to 65% of them appearing once. All patients picked for sequencing had shown, by flow cytometry, an expansion of CD8+CD57+ cells. The sample taken for sequencing was sorted CD4+, CD8+, or CD8+CD57+ T cells (not recorded which) from PBMCs. The source of these receptors is a human donor with aplastic anemia.

This clonotype was seen only once. The CDR3 is CASSKGGIGTVSYEQYF. CDR3 DNA sequence: TGTGCCAGTAGTAAAGGGGGGATCGGGACAGTCTCCTACGAGCAGTACTTC. The V and J genes are TRBV19 and TRBJ2-7; D is possibly TRBD1 (7 bases). V lost 4 bases and J lost 0, with 19 bases in between. Germline values: CDR1 LNHDA, CDR2 SQIVND (reference sequence). This CDR3 is built from 17 residues.

V is TRBV29-1 and J is TRBJ2-7, with D perhaps TRBD1 (7 bases). From germline, CDR1 is SQVTM and CDR2 ANQGSEA. V shed 6 bases and J shed 2 bases, with 11 bases lying between them. CDR3 size: 12 residues. DNA for the CDR3: TGCAGCGTGGAGGGGGCCCCCTACGAGCAGTACTTC. Protein sequence: CSVEGAPYEQYF.

The chain has TRBV29-1 and TRBJ1-2; 8 bases match TRBD1. The V gene end was trimmed by 3 bases and the J gene end by 7 bases; junction bases not matched to a gene: 10. This CDR3 contains 14 residues. Germline-derived CDR1 and CDR2 are SQVTM and ANQGSEA. The CDR3 coding sequence is TGCAGCGTTGAGGGAGGACAGGGAGTGAGTGGCTACACCTTC. Translated, it gives CSVEGGQGVSGYTF.

The sample holds one count of this clonotype. The chain recombines TRBV19 with TRBJ2-1; D is possibly TRBD1 or TRBD2 (5 bases each). This CDR3 spans 14 amino acids. Germline-derived CDR1 and CDR2 are LNHDA and SQIVND (reference sequence). Trimming stripped 4 bases from V and 8 bases from J, with 15 bases between. The CDR3 spells CASSKGTENDEQFF. CDR3 DNA sequence: TGTGCCAGTAGTAAAGGGACGGAGAACGATGAGCAGTTCTTC.

The V and J genes are TRBV2 and TRBJ1-5, with TRBD1 as a possible D gene (5 bases). Germline CDR1 and CDR2: SNHLY and FYNNEI. CDR3 length: 14 amino acids. Deletions cut 9 bases from V and 5 bases from J, with 17 bases between. CDR3 sequence (DNA): TGTGCCAGAGGGACTAGCGGGAGGGATCAGCCCCAGCATTTT. It specifies CARGTSGRDQPQHF. Combining the CDR3 with reference TRBV2 and TRBJ1-5 gives the whole variable domain EPEVTQTPSHQVTQMGQEVILRCVPISNHLYFYWYRQILGQKVEFLVSFYNNEISEKSEIFDDQFSVERPDGSNFTLKIRSTKLEDSAMYFCARGTSGRDQPQHFGDGTRLSIL.